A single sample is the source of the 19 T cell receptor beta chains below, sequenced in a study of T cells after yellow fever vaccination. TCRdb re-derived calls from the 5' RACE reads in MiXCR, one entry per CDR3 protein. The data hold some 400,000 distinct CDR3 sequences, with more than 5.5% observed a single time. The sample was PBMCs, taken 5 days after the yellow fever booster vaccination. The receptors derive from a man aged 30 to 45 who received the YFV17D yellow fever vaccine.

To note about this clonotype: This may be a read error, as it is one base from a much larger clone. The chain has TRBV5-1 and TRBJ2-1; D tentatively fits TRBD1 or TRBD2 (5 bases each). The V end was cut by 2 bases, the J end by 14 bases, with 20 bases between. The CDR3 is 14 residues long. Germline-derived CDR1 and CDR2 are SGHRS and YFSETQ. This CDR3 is CASSFKVCGTEKFF. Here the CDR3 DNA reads TGCGCCAGCAGCTTTAAGGTCTGTGGGACCGAAAAGTTCTTC.

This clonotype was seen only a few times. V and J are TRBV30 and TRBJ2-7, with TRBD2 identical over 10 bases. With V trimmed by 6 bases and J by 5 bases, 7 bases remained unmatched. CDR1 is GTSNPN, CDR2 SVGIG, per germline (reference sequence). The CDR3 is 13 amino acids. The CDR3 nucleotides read TGTGCCTGCTCCCCGGGACTAGCGAACGAGCAGTACTTC. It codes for CACSPGLANEQYF. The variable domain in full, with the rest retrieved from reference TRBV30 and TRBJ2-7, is SQTIHQWPATLVQPVGSPLSLECTVEGTSNPNLYWYRQAAGRGLQLLFYSVGIGQISSEVPQNLSASRPQDRQFILSSKKLLLSDSGFYLCACSPGLANEQYFGPGTRLTVT.

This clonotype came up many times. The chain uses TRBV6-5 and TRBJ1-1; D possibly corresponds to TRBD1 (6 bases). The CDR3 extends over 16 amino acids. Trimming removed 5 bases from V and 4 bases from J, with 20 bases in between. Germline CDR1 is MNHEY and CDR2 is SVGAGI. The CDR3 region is CASSPSMGARGTEAFF. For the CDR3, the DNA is TGTGCCAGCAGTCCCTCCATGGGGGCGCGTGGCACTGAAGCTTTCTTT.

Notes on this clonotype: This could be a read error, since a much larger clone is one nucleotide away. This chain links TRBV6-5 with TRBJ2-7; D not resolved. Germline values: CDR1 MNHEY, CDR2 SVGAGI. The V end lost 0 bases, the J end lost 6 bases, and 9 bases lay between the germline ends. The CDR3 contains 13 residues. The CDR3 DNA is TGTGCCAGCAGTTACTCGTCCACCTGCGAGCAGTACTTC. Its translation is CASSYSSTCEQYF.

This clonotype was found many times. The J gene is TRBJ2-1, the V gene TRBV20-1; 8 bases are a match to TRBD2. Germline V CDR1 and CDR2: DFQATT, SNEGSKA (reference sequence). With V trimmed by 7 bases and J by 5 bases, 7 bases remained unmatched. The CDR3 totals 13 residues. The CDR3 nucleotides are TGCAGTGTAACCGGGAGGGTCCACAATGAGCAGTTCTTC. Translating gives CSVTGRVHNEQFF.

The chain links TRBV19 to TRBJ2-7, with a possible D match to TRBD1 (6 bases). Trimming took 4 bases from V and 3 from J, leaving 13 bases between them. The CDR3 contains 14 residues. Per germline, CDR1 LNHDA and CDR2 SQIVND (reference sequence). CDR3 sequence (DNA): TGTGCCAGTAGTACCCGGGACACCAACTACGAGCAGTACTTC. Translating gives CASSTRDTNYEQYF.

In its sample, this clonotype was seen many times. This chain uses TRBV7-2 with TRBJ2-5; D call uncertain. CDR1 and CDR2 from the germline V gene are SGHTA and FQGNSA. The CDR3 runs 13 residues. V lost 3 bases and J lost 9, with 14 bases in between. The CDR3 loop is CASSLPLRDAQYF. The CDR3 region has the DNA TGTGCCAGCAGCTTGCCCCTAAGAGATGCCCAGTACTTC.

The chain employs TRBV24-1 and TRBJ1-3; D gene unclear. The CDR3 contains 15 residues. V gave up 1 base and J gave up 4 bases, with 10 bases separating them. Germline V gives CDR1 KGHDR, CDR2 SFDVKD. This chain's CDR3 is CATSDFLAIGNTIYF. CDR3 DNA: TGTGCCACCAGTGATTTCCTAGCGATCGGAAACACCATATATTTT.

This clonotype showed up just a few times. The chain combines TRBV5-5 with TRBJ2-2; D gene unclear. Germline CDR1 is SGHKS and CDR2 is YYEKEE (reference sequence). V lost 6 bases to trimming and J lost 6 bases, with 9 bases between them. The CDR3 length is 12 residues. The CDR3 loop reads CASTHTPGELFF. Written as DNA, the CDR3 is TGTGCCAGCACCCATACTCCCGGGGAGCTGTTTTTT.

The CDR3 sequence: CASRLSGEQFF. The CDR3 DNA sequence: TGTGCCAGTCGGTTGAGTGGGGAGCAGTTCTTC. The chain carries TRBV7-8 and TRBJ2-1; no clear D gene. CDR3 size: 11 residues. Looked up from germline, CDR1 is SGHVS and CDR2 is FQNEAQ. V shed 9 bases and J shed 10 bases, with 13 bases lying between them.

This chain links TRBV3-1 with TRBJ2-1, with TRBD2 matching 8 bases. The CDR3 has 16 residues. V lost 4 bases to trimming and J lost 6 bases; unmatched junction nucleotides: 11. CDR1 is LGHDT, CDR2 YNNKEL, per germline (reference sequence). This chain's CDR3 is CASSPRTSRSGNEQFF. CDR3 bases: TGTGCCAGCAGCCCGCGGACTAGCCGGTCAGGCAATGAGCAGTTCTTC.

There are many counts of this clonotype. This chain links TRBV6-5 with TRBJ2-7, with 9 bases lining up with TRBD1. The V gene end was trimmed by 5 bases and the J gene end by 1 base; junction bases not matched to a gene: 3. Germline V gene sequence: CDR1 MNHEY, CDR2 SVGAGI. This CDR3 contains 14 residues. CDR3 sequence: CASSLGTGSYEQYF. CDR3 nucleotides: TGTGCCAGCAGTCTCGGGACAGGGTCCTACGAGCAGTACTTC.

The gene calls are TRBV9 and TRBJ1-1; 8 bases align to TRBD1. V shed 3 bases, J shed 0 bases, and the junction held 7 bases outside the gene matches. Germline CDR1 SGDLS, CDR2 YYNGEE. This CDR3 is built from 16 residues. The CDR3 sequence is CASSATGDPMNTEAFF. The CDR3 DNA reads TGTGCCAGCAGCGCGACAGGGGACCCTATGAACACTGAAGCTTTCTTT.

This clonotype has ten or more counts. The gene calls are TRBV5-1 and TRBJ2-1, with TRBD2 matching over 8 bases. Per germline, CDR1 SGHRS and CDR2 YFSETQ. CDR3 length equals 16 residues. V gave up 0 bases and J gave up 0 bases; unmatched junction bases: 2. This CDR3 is CASSLGLAPSYNEQFF. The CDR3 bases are TGCGCCAGCAGCTTGGGACTAGCGCCCTCCTACAATGAGCAGTTCTTC.

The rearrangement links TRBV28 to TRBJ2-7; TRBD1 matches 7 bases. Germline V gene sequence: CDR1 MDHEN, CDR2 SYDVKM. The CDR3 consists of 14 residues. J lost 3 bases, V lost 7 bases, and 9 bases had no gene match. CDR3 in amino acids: CASTWGQLVYEQYF. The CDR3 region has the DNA TGTGCCAGCACTTGGGGACAGCTAGTCTACGAGCAGTACTTC.

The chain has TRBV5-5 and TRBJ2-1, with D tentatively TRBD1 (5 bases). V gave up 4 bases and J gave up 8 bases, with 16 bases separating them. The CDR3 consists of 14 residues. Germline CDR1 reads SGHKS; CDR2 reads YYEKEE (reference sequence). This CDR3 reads CASSNGHRMDEQFF. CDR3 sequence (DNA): TGTGCCAGCAGCAATGGACATAGAATGGATGAGCAGTTCTTC. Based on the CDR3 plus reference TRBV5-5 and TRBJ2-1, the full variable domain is DAGVTQSPTHLIKTRGQQVTLRCSPISGHKSVSWYQQVLGQGPQFIFQYYEKEERGRGNFPDRFSARQFPNYSSELNVNALLLGDSALYLCASSNGHRMDEQFFGPGTRLTVL.

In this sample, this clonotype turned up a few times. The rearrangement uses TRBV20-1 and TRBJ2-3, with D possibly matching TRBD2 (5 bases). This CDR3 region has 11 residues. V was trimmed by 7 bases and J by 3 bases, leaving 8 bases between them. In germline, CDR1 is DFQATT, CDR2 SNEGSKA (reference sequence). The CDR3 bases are TGCAGTGTCTCGGGGACAGATACGCAGTATTTT. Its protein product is CSVSGTDTQYF.

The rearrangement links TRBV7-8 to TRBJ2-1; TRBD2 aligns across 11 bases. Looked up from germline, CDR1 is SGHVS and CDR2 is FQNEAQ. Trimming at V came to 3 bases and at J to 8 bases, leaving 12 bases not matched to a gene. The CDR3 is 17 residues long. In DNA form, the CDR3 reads TGTGCCAGCAGCTTTATTCGGAGGACTAGCGGGTATCATGAGCAGTTCTTC. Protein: CASSFIRRTSGYHEQFF.

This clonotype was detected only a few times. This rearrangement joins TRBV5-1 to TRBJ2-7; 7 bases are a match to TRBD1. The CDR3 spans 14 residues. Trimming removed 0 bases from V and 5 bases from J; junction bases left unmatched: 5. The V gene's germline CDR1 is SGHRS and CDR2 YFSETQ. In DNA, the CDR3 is TGCGCCAGCAGCTTGGAACAGGGGTGGGACGAGCAGTACTTC. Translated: CASSLEQGWDEQYF.